This TCR beta chain was sequenced in a study of cytotoxic CD8 clonotypes in ibrutinib-treated CLL. As regards this clone: What it binds is unknown.

V lost 2 bases, J lost 6 bases, and 4 bases stayed unmatched. Germline V CDR1 and CDR2: LNHDA, SQIVND (reference sequence). CDR3 size: 14 residues. With sequencing, the targeted depth ranged from 1 in 200,000 to 1 in 1 million T cells. Generated by immunoSEQ multiplex PCR, the TCRdb table keeps only in-frame clones and is missing some. Counted here are a few hundred thousand clones, 60% to 80% occurring once; the ten biggest clones make up around 6.5%. Whole-study findings and limits: Under treatment, the uncommon public clonotypes either contracted or remained stable. Against age-matched healthy donors, baseline clonality ran higher and tracked circulating CD8+ T-cell counts. Upon ibrutinib response clonality rose, and upon progression it fell back toward baseline.

The chain carries TRBV19 and TRBJ2-3, with 8 bases lining up with TRBD2. This clonotype originated in a human donor with chronic lymphocytic leukemia. Sequenced here: PBMCs, sampled after 36 months of ibrutinib treatment. CDR3 sequence: CASSISLAGDTQYF. The CDR3 DNA reads as TGTGCCAGTAGTATAAGTCTAGCGGGCGATACGCAGTATTTT.